Detailed here is one T cell receptor beta chain. This sample is part of a study of shared clonotypes between healthy human individuals. The repertoire was sequenced with immunoSEQ multiplex PCR; TCRdb's copy has only in-frame clones and lacks some. The sample yields about 770,000 clones, about two thirds seen once. A CD45RA+ naive subset and a CD45RA-negative memory subset were split from CD4+ cells. Germline V CDR1 and CDR2: MNHEY, SMNVEV (reference sequence). V trimming: 5 bases; J trimming: 0 bases; junction bases outside the gene matches: 6. The CDR3 runs to 15 residues. Input material: memory CD4+ T cells sorted from blood. The subset here: CD45RA-negative fraction. This sequence joins TRBV27 and TRBJ1-1; 7 bases align to TRBD1. The receptor was isolated from a woman aged 25 to 39 in good health. The CDR3 nucleotides are TGTGCCAGCAGTACTCCGACAGGGATGAACACTGAAGCTTTCTTT. It yields the protein CASSTPTGMNTEAFF.